Listed below are T cell receptor beta chains from one sample, sequenced in a study of PD-1 blockade in classical Hodgkin lymphoma. Profiled with immunoSEQ multiplex PCR; TCRdb holds only in-frame clones, not every one. The data show roughly 34,000 clones, with 76% seen just once and roughly 15% held by the top ten. The specimen was peripheral blood mononuclear cells (PBMCs), collected before the second cycle of nivolumab. The receptors here all came from a human donor with classical Hodgkin lymphoma. CDR3s leave out the opening cysteine and the closing phenylalanine or tryptophan. The order of the fields is V gene, clone size, CDR3 protein. Clone size, where shown, is once, few, many, or a class for clones that have expanded.

TRBV14 once ASSRQFANTGELF
TRBV6-5 - ASSYSPRSSYEQY
TRBV2 - ASSEQNGELF
TRBV20-1 few SADFQETQY
TRBV6-6 few AVPNYGYT
TRBV7-2 - ASSWTSGVSTDTQY
TRBV5-1 - ASSLTGVNTYEQY
TRBV6-5 few ASRSAGIPETQY
TRBV9 - ASSVGGVEGETQY
TRBV10-3 - AISVQLEGEQY
TRBV7-6 - ASSLRAYNEQF
TRBV5-1 - ASSLGPLGGSLTDTQY
TRBV29-1 - SVPGPPGETQY
TRBV19 - ASRTGAEQPQH
TRBV30 - AWRPGPGDPNYGYT
TRBV6-5 - ASSYDPNTEAF
TRBV2 - ASIGTSGGTSSYEQY
TRBV23-1 - ASSPSEQETQY
TRBV9 - ASSVGSLSHSPLH
TRBV7-2 - ASSFDRAGEKLF
TRBV11-1 - ASSLGPPSGGDYEQY
TRBV7-2 few ASSLGKYQPQH
TRBV30 few AWGPIGQGEAF
TRBV27 few ASGLGRYGYT
TRBV27 - ASRGLRRNNEQF
TRBV6-5 - ASTYSGLAADTQY
TRBV7-6 once ASSFGLAGGNEQF
TRBV7-2 - ASSFRSRASPFSGNTIY
TRBV11-3 few ASSSGLAPETSEQF
TRBV2 - ARGSTSGSSYEQY
TRBV5-1 - ASRGLPQETQY
TRBV5-6 few ASSMGQGLNTEAF
TRBV14 - ASSQRTGIKTKNIQY
TRBV7-9 - ASSQGQGALETQY
TRBV6-6 - ASSNTGNTEAF
TRBV9 - ASSVAPLAGGADTQY
TRBV6-1 - ASSEIWGLAGGETQY
TRBV10-2 - ASSESGTGANVLT
TRBV6-5 - ASSYSGPGGTDEQY
TRBV5-1 - ASSPLTNTGELF
TRBV7-3 - ASSLGTGGVTDTQY
TRBV6-5 - ASRPGWGLVGYT
TRBV5-1 - ASSTEDSSTLYEQY
TRBV5-4 - ASSEGGAGNQPQH
TRBV20-1 - SGTVQETQY
TRBV2 - ASSGYNEQF
TRBV28 - ASSLVNTEAF
TRBV7-2 few ASSPGEGLPTYEQY
TRBV11-2 - ASSLGQISNQPQH
TRBV12-5 - ASGLVSSGDNEQF
TRBV6-6 - ASSPEGGYT
TRBV4-1 once ASSLLGSNQPQH